Listed below are T cell receptor beta chains from one sample, sequenced in a study of cytomegalovirus exposure and HLA in healthy donors. TCRdb's copy holds only in-frame clones and misses some; the assay was immunoSEQ multiplex PCR. The sample records roughly 180,000 clones, roughly 80% being singletons. Material for sequencing was PBMCs. All receptors come from a male donor in good health and CMV-seronegative. Each CDR3 is given with its conserved first and last residue. A D gene is named only where the DNA matches it firmly. The size field is filled for only some rows; it gives once, few, many or a size class.

abundance	v_gene	j_gene	d_gene	CDR3nt	CDR3aa
-	TRBV5-8	TRBJ2-3	TRBD2	TGTGCCAGCAGCTTGGGGACTAGCGGGGCGGTCACAGATACGCAGTATTTT	CASSLGTSGAVTDTQYF
-	TRBV5-1	TRBJ2-5	TRBD2	TGCGCCAGCACTGGACTAGCGGGAGGGAGTGTGGAGACCCAGTACTTC	CASTGLAGGSVETQYF
once	TRBV2	TRBJ1-2	TRBD1	TGTGCCAGCAGGACGGACAGGGGAATTTTTGGTGGCTACACCTTC	CASRTDRGIFGGYTF
-	TRBV6-5	TRBJ2-3	-	TGTGCCAGCAGTTACTCGCTGGTAGCCACAGATACGCAGTATTTT	CASSYSLVATDTQYF
-	TRBV19	TRBJ1-4	TRBD1	TGTGCCAGTAGTAAAGGAGGAACAGGGGTCTGGGAAAAACTGTTTTTT	CASSKGGTGVWEKLFF
few	TRBV7-6	TRBJ1-1	-	TGTGCCAGCAGCTTAGAACAGATGAACACTGAAGCTTTCTTT	CASSLEQMNTEAFF
-	TRBV28	TRBJ1-2	TRBD1	TGTGCCAGCAGTTTAGGGACAGGGGGCTTGGGTGGCTACACCTTC	CASSLGTGGLGGYTF
-	TRBV25-1	TRBJ2-1	TRBD2	TGTGCCAGCAGTGAATTAGAGGGAGGGCCAGGTGATGAGCAGTTCTTC	CASSELEGGPGDEQFF
-	TRBV7-6	TRBJ2-2	TRBD1	TGTGCCAGCAGCTTAGTACAGGGGAAAGGGGAGCTGTTTTTT	CASSLVQGKGELFF
-	TRBV28	TRBJ1-2	-	TGTGCCAGCAGTCCCCCGGGGGGGCATAACTATGGCTACACCTTC	CASSPPGGHNYGYTF
-	TRBV5-1	TRBJ2-7	TRBD1	TGCGCCAGCAGCTTGCGACAGGGCTACGAGCAGTACTTC	CASSLRQGYEQYF
-	TRBV7-8	TRBJ2-3	-	TGTGCCAGCAGCTTCAACACAGATACGCAGTATTTT	CASSFNTDTQYF
few	TRBV10-3	TRBJ1-5	-	TGTGCCACCCTGACAGATCAGCCCCAGCATTTT	CATLTDQPQHF
once	TRBV7-8	TRBJ2-7	-	TGTGCCAGCAGCTTAAGTGGGCAGGGCTACGAGCAGTACTTC	CASSLSGQGYEQYF
few	TRBV10-3	TRBJ2-3	-	TGTGCCATCAACACCAGGGGTGGTGGAACAGATACGCAGTATTTT	CAINTRGGGTDTQYF
-	TRBV4-1	TRBJ1-2	-	TGCGCCAGCAGCCGACTCCCTGGGGGCTACACCTTC	CASSRLPGGYTF
-	TRBV18	TRBJ2-6	-	TGTGCCAGCTCACCCCTCCCTCTCTCCGGGGCCAACGTCCTGACTTTC	CASSPLPLSGANVLTF
-	TRBV30	TRBJ2-7	TRBD1	TGTGCCTGGATGCGGGACAGGGGGCGTTACGAGCAGTACTTC	CAWMRDRGRYEQYF
-	TRBV28	TRBJ2-7	-	TGTGCCAGCAGCCCGGAGACAGCCGAGCAGTACTTC	CASSPETAEQYF
-	TRBV28	TRBJ1-5	TRBD1	TGTGCCAGCAGTACGGGGACAGGGAATCAGCCCCAGCATTTT	CASSTGTGNQPQHF
few	TRBV6-5	TRBJ1-1	TRBD1	TGTGCCAGCAGACTCGACAGGGTGAACACTGAAGCTTTCTTT	CASRLDRVNTEAFF
-	TRBV19	TRBJ2-7	-	TGTGCCACCCGGTTCAGGGCCTCCTACGAGCAGTACTTC	CATRFRASYEQYF
-	TRBV29-1	TRBJ1-3	-	TGCAGCGTTGGAGCCGCGGAGGGAAACACCATATATTTT	CSVGAAEGNTIYF
-	TRBV28	TRBJ1-1	-	TGTGCCAGCAGTCGGGCAGGGGAGGGTGAAGCTTTCTTT	CASSRAGEGEAFF
-	TRBV2	TRBJ2-5	TRBD2	TGTGCCAGCAGGCCCCTAGCGGGCCAAGAGACCCAGTACTTC	CASRPLAGQETQYF
-	TRBV5-1	TRBJ2-5	-	TGCGCCAGCAGCCAATTGCAAGAGACCCAGTACTTC	CASSQLQETQYF
-	TRBV7-9	TRBJ1-5	-	TGTGCCAGCAGCGAATCAGGGTTAGGCAATCAGCCCCAGCATTTT	CASSESGLGNQPQHF
-	TRBV27	TRBJ2-7	TRBD1	TGTGCCAGCAGTTTAAAGTCCAGCGGACAGGGGGTAAACGAGCAGTACTTC	CASSLKSSGQGVNEQYF
-	TRBV28	TRBJ1-2	-	TGTGCCAGCAGGGGAGAGAGAGCCAACTATGGCTACACCTTC	CASRGERANYGYTF
-	TRBV7-9	TRBJ2-7	TRBD1	TGTGCCAGCACACGAGGGGGCGCAGGATACGAGCAGTACTTC	CASTRGGAGYEQYF
-	TRBV20-1	TRBJ1-6	-	TGCAGTGCTAGAGGACTTTTGGTCCACTTT	CSARGLLVHF
once	TRBV7-2	TRBJ1-1	-	TGTGCCAGCAGCTTAGGCGGGGGCACTGAAGCTTTCTTT	CASSLGGGTEAFF
-	TRBV19	TRBJ2-7	TRBD2	TGTGCCAGTAGTGGACTAGCGGGGATGTACGAGCAGTACTTC	CASSGLAGMYEQYF
few	TRBV5-4	TRBJ2-1	TRBD2	TGTGCCAGCAGCCCGATGGGACTAGCGGAAAACAATGAGCAGTTCTTC	CASSPMGLAENNEQFF
-	TRBV19	TRBJ1-1	-	TGTGCCAGTAGTATTGGGGGGGGTACTGAAGCTTTCTTT	CASSIGGGTEAFF
-	TRBV11-3	TRBJ2-2	TRBD2	TGTGCCAGCAGACCCGGGGGGTTGAACACCGGGGAGCTGTTTTTT	CASRPGGLNTGELFF
once	TRBV19	TRBJ2-7	TRBD2	TGTGCCAGTAGTATCGGGCTAGCGGGAGGAATCTACGAGCAGTACTTC	CASSIGLAGGIYEQYF
-	TRBV5-5	TRBJ2-3	-	TGTGCCAGCAGCTTTACGGGGGGCCTCATCACAGATACGCAGTATTTT	CASSFTGGLITDTQYF
-	TRBV5-1	TRBJ2-7	TRBD1	TGCGCCAGCAGTCTCAGGACAGGGGGCTACGAGCAGTACTTC	CASSLRTGGYEQYF
-	TRBV10-3	TRBJ2-2	-	TGTGCCATCTCGTGGGAAAAGGAGGCCGGGGAGCTGTTTTTT	CAISWEKEAGELFF
-	TRBV18	TRBJ2-3	-	TGTGCCAGCTCACCAAGAGTTTGGGGAGCTAGCACAGATACGCAGTATTTT	CASSPRVWGASTDTQYF
-	TRBV27	TRBJ1-6	-	TGTGCCAGCAGTTACGCTGCGAACAATTCACCCCTCCACTTT	CASSYAANNSPLHF
-	TRBV7-9	TRBJ1-5	-	TGTTCCAGCAGCTTTAATCGTCAGCCCCAGCATTTT	CSSSFNRQPQHF
-	TRBV5-1	TRBJ2-1	TRBD2	TGCGCCAGCAGCTTGACTAGCGGGAGTAATGAGCAGTTCTTC	CASSLTSGSNEQFF
-	TRBV27	TRBJ2-3	TRBD1	TGTGCCAGCGGCGGGACAGGCCCCACAGATACGCAGTATTTT	CASGGTGPTDTQYF
-	TRBV4-3	TRBJ2-1	-	TGCGCCAGCAGTTCCGGACCGGGACTTCCCTACAATGAGCAGTTCTTC	CASSSGPGLPYNEQFF
-	TRBV2	TRBJ2-6	TRBD1	TGTGCCAGCAGTGAAGCGCGGGACAGGGTATCTGGGGCCAACGTCCTGACTTTC	CASSEARDRVSGANVLTF
-	TRBV29-1	TRBJ2-7	-	TGCAGCGTTGGGCCCGGTGGCGGGCTCTCCTACGAGCAGTACTTC	CSVGPGGGLSYEQYF
-	TRBV1	TRBJ2-7	-	TGCACCAGCAGCCACCCTAGCGGAACCTACGAGCAGTACTTC	CTSSHPSGTYEQYF
-	TRBV7-9	TRBJ1-1	TRBD1	TGTGCCAGCAGCGGACAGGGGGCGATTGAAGCTTTCTTT	CASSGQGAIEAFF
-	TRBV6-1	TRBJ1-4	-	TGTGCCAGCAGTGAGAGCGGGGGCCGAAATGAAAAACTGTTTTTT	CASSESGGRNEKLFF
-	TRBV18	TRBJ2-3	-	TGTGCCAGCTCACCACCAGCTAGCACAGATACGCAGTATTTT	CASSPPASTDTQYF
-	TRBV18	TRBJ1-3	-	TGTGCCAGCTCACCACGCGGGCGCGAAAACACCATATATTTT	CASSPRGRENTIYF
-	TRBV28	TRBJ2-1	TRBD2	TGTGCCAGCAGCCCGACTAGCGGGAGTGGCAATGAGCAGTTCTTC	CASSPTSGSGNEQFF
-	TRBV19	TRBJ1-4	TRBD1	TGTGCCAGTAGTCCGCGCAGGGGGTCAACTAATGAAAAACTGTTTTTT	CASSPRRGSTNEKLFF